These 25 T cell receptor beta chains were sequenced from one sample in a study of shared clonotypes between healthy human individuals. Assay used: immunoSEQ multiplex PCR; TCRdb lists only in-frame clones, some missing. The profile shows over a million clones, about 76% of them singletons. Sample: memory CD4+ T cells sorted from blood. Stated subset: CD45RA-negative fraction. The receptors originated from a man aged 18 to 29 in good health.

Notes on this clone: Different DNA sequences within this sample yield the same CDR3. J is TRBJ1-2 and V is TRBV29-1; tentative D call: TRBD1 (6 bases). CDR3 length: 12 amino acids. Germline V gives CDR1 SQVTM, CDR2 ANQGSEA. V dropped 3 bases and J dropped 8 bases, with 13 bases sitting between them. CDR3 residues: CSVDSQGGGYTF. The CDR3 coding sequence is TGCAGCGTTGACTCACAGGGTGGGGGCTACACCTTC.

The rearrangement uses TRBV28 and TRBJ2-4, with D possibly being TRBD1 or TRBD2 (7 bases each). V was cut by 6 bases and J by 8 bases, with 20 bases left in between. This CDR3 is built from 15 residues. Germline values: CDR1 MDHEN, CDR2 SYDVKM. This CDR3 is CASSPGGGTAYIQYF. The CDR3, as DNA: TGTGCCAGCAGCCCAGGGGGGGGGACAGCTTACATTCAGTACTTC.

J is TRBJ2-1 and V is TRBV5-1; 11 nucleotides agree with TRBD2. The germline V gene encodes CDR1 SGHRS and CDR2 YFSETQ. The CDR3 has 17 residues. V trimming: 4 bases; J trimming: 7 bases; junction bases outside the gene matches: 13. CDR3 nucleotides: TGCGCCAGCAGCCAAGGACTAGCGGGCCGGGGTATAAATGAGCAGTTCTTC. Its protein is CASSQGLAGRGINEQFF.

The rearrangement joins TRBV6-1 to TRBJ2-2; D is possibly TRBD1 (5 bases). The germline gives CDR1 MNHNS, CDR2 SASEGT. The germline V and J ends were trimmed by 5 bases and 4 bases, with 8 bases remaining between them. The CDR3 consists of 13 residues. The CDR3 sequence: CASSWTSTGELFF. CDR3 coding DNA: TGTGCCAGCAGTTGGACAAGCACCGGGGAGCTGTTTTTT.

The chain combines TRBV5-1 with TRBJ2-6; D is perhaps TRBD1 (5 bases). Germline CDR1 SGHRS, CDR2 YFSETQ. This CDR3 spans 16 amino acids. Trimming took off 4 bases at V and 2 bases at J, with 13 bases between the two ends. The CDR3: CASSLRTRPGANVLTF. The DNA of the CDR3 is TGCGCCAGCAGCCTACGGACAAGGCCTGGGGCCAACGTCCTGACTTTC.

The rearrangement uses TRBV7-9 and TRBJ2-3, with 13 nucleotides matching TRBD2. The CDR3 runs 18 residues. The V segment lost 1 base and the J segment 3 bases; nucleotides outside the gene matches: 7. Germline CDR1 SEHNR, CDR2 FQNEAQ (reference sequence). CDR3 residues: CASSLEGWTSGRTDTQYF. In DNA form, the CDR3 reads TGTGCCAGCAGCTTAGAAGGGTGGACTAGCGGGAGAACAGATACGCAGTATTTT. Drawing the rest from reference TRBV7-9 and TRBJ2-3, the complete variable domain is DTGVSQNPRHKITKRGQNVTFRCDPISEHNRLYWYRQTLGQGPEFLTYFQNEAQLEKSRLLSDRFSAERPKGSFSTLEIQRTEQGDSAMYLCASSLEGWTSGRTDTQYFGPGTRLTVL.

This clone came up a few times. This sequence joins TRBV30 and TRBJ1-2; D may be TRBD1 (5 bases). Germline lookup yields CDR1 GTSNPN and CDR2 SVGIG (reference sequence). CDR3 length: 12 residues. V was clipped by 7 bases and J by 2 bases, with 11 bases between them. CDR3 nucleotide sequence: TGTGCCTTACCGGACACAAACTATGGCTACACCTTC. This encodes CALPDTNYGYTF.

The chain couples TRBV27 to TRBJ2-1; the D call may be TRBD1 or TRBD2 (7 bases each). CDR3 size: 11 residues. V lost 3 bases to trimming and J lost 14 bases, with 11 bases between them. Germline V gene lookup returns CDR1 MNHEY and CDR2 SMNVEV (reference sequence). The CDR3: CASSFRGGEFF. The CDR3 DNA sequence: TGTGCCAGCAGTTTCAGGGGGGGAGAGTTCTTC.

This chain uses TRBV6-5 with TRBJ1-1, with 8 bases identical to TRBD1. CDR1 is MNHEY, CDR2 SVGAGI, per germline. V was clipped by 10 bases and J by 5 bases; unmatched bases: 6. The CDR3 runs 12 residues. The CDR3 region is CATWTGLTEAFF. Here the CDR3 DNA reads TGTGCCACGTGGACAGGGCTGACTGAAGCTTTCTTT.

In its sample, this clone was seen a few times. The J gene is TRBJ1-3, the V gene TRBV18; D gene ambiguous. The CDR3 spans 11 residues. Germline loops: CDR1 KGHSH, CDR2 LQKENI. Trimming shortened V by 3 bases and J by 8 bases, and 5 bases separated the two germline ends. The chain's CDR3 is CASSPSDTIYF. The CDR3 DNA sequence: TGTGCCAGCTCACCGAGCGACACCATATATTTT.

This clone has a handful of counts. The chain is built from TRBV7-6 and TRBJ2-1; D is perhaps TRBD1 (5 bases). Looked up from germline, CDR1 is SGHVS and CDR2 is FNYEAQ. The V end was cut by 5 bases, the J end by 3 bases, with 11 bases between. CDR3 length: 14 residues. In DNA form, the CDR3 reads TGTGCCAGCAGCCTGACAGCGAACTACAATGAGCAGTTCTTC. Its protein is CASSLTANYNEQFF.

The V call is TRBV29-1, the J call TRBJ1-2; D uncertain. Germline CDR1 SQVTM, CDR2 ANQGSEA. The CDR3 runs 14 residues. V gave up 6 bases and J gave up 4 bases, with 18 bases separating them. For the CDR3, the DNA is TGCAGCGTCTCCCAGACTCGTGTGAGCTATGGCTACACCTTC. It yields the protein CSVSQTRVSYGYTF.

This clone has a handful of counts. The CDR3 sequence: CASSPVVAGGYYEQYF. As DNA, the CDR3 is TGTGCCAGCAGCCCCGTTGTAGCGGGAGGATATTACGAGCAGTACTTC. The chain is built from TRBV5-6 and TRBJ2-7, with 10 bases lining up with TRBD2. The CDR3 totals 16 residues. Losses at the gene ends were 4 bases for V and 4 bases for J; bases not matched to a gene: 11. Germline V gene lookup returns CDR1 SGHDT and CDR2 YYEEEE.

The chain has TRBV5-1 and TRBJ2-7; a possible D gene is TRBD2 (7 bases). This CDR3 has 15 residues. In germline, CDR1 is SGHRS, CDR2 YFSETQ. Deletions cut 0 bases from V and 7 bases from J, with 17 bases between. CDR3 DNA sequence: TGCGCCAGCAGCTTGGGCCCGGGGGGCCTTGGGGAGCAGTACTTC. It yields the protein CASSLGPGGLGEQYF.

The J gene is TRBJ2-7, the V gene TRBV25-1; 10 bases are a match to TRBD1. J gave up 0 bases and V 8 bases, and 1 base lay outside the gene matches. The CDR3 sequence is 13 residues long. The germline V gene encodes CDR1 MGHDK and CDR2 SYGVNS. The CDR3 region is CASGQGGSYEQYF. The CDR3 DNA is TGTGCCAGCGGACAGGGGGGCTCCTACGAGCAGTACTTC.

Worth noting for this clone: In the same sample, other DNA sequences code for this CDR3. The chain carries TRBV20-1 and TRBJ2-2; D not resolved. This CDR3 spans 11 amino acids. Germline lookup yields CDR1 DFQATT and CDR2 SNEGSKA (reference sequence). The ends were cut back, 6 bases at V and 3 bases at J, with 5 bases in the middle. The CDR3 DNA reads as TGCAGTGCCGAGGACACCGGGGAGCTGTTTTTT. It yields the protein CSAEDTGELFF.

This clone appeared a few times. The chain combines TRBV28 with TRBJ2-3; 7 bases line up with TRBD2. The junction had 12 bases not matched to a gene; V was cut back by 8 bases and J by 4 bases. Germline CDR1 reads MDHEN; CDR2 reads SYDVKM. The CDR3 covers 15 residues. The CDR3 region has the DNA TGTGCCAGCCTCGAACACCGGGGAGGGTCAGATACGCAGTATTTT. Protein sequence: CASLEHRGGSDTQYF.

Remarks on this clone: A far larger clone lies a single base away; this is likely a read error. Other DNA sequences in this sample translate to the same CDR3. The genes are TRBV11-3 and TRBJ2-6, with a tentative D call TRBD2 (5 bases). The CDR3 runs 16 residues. V was trimmed by 1 base and J by 0 bases, leaving 7 bases between them. Germline CDR1 reads SGHNT; CDR2 reads YENEEA. The CDR3 nucleotides read TGTGCCAGCAGCTTAGTTGGAGGCTCTGGGGCCAACGTCCTGACTTTC. This sequence encodes CASSLVGGSGANVLTF. Full variable domain (rest looked up from reference TRBV11-3 and TRBJ2-6): EAGVVQSPRYKIIEKKQPVAFWCNPISGHNTLYWYLQNLGQGPELLIRYENEEAVDDSQLPKDRFSAERLKGVDSTLKIQPAELGDSAVYLCASSLVGGSGANVLTFGAGSRLTVL.

This clone has a handful of counts. One end of the junction fails to match germline, which may point to a read error. This rearrangement joins TRBV7-7 to TRBJ2-7; tentative D call: TRBD2 (6 bases). Germline V gene data show CDR1 as SSHAT and CDR2 as FNYEAQ (reference sequence). This CDR3 has 13 residues. The chain's CDR3 is CASSPSPGGEQYF. CDR3 sequence (DNA): TGTGCTAGCAGCCCATCCCCCGGGGGCGAGCAGTACTTC.

The genes are TRBV5-4 and TRBJ2-7; D remains unclear. CDR1 is SGHNT, CDR2 YYREEE, per germline (reference sequence). There are 13 residues in the CDR3. V lost 5 bases and J lost 1, with 10 bases in between. This CDR3 is CASSLRNSYEQYF. The CDR3 nucleotides read TGTGCCAGCAGTTTACGAAATTCCTACGAGCAGTACTTC. Complete variable domain (other parts from reference TRBV5-4 and TRBJ2-7): ETGVTQSPTHLIKTRGQQVTLRCSSQSGHNTVSWYQQALGQGPQFIFQYYREEENGRGNFPPRFSGLQFPNYSSELNVNALELDDSALYLCASSLRNSYEQYFGPGTRLTVT.

This clone occurred a few times. This sequence joins TRBV7-2 and TRBJ1-4; no clear D gene. With 1 base removed from V and 8 bases from J, the gap between germline ends came to 14 bases. Germline-derived CDR1 and CDR2 are SGHTA and FQGNSA. CDR3 length equals 15 residues. CDR3: CASSLGLSGFEKLFF. The CDR3, as DNA: TGTGCCAGCAGCTTAGGTCTTTCGGGGTTCGAAAAACTGTTTTTT.

The J gene is TRBJ2-6, the V gene TRBV2, with D hard to call. Per germline, CDR1 SNHLY and CDR2 FYNNEI. V was clipped by 6 bases and J by 1 base, with 7 bases between them. This CDR3 spans 14 amino acids. CDR3 sequence reads: CASRMGSGANVLTF. CDR3 nucleotides: TGTGCCAGCAGGATGGGTTCTGGGGCCAACGTCCTGACTTTC.

There are a few counts of this clone. The chain recombines TRBV5-1 with TRBJ1-1, with D hard to call. The ends were cut back, 6 bases at V and 1 base at J, with 10 bases in the middle. The CDR3 is 13 residues long. Looked up from germline, CDR1 is SGHRS and CDR2 is YFSETQ. CDR3 nucleotides: TGCGCCAGCAACCTCGGGCCGAACACTGAAGCTTTCTTT. This translates into CASNLGPNTEAFF.

This clone has only one observation. A much larger clone lies a single base off, so this may be a read error. The genes are TRBV5-1 and TRBJ2-7; unclear D gene. This CDR3 has 11 residues. Germline CDR1 is SGHRS and CDR2 is YFSETQ. Here the CDR3 DNA reads TGTGCCAGCAGCACCGACTACGAGCAGTACTTC. Residues: CASSTDYEQYF.

This chain joins TRBV7-2 and TRBJ2-1; TRBD2 matches 9 bases. Looked up from germline, CDR1 is SGHTA and CDR2 is FQGNSA. V lost 2 bases and J lost 2; bases outside the gene matches: 4. There are 16 residues in the CDR3. The CDR3 reads CASSLIAGETYNEQFF. The CDR3 DNA is TGTGCCAGCAGCTTAATAGCGGGGGAGACCTACAATGAGCAGTTCTTC.